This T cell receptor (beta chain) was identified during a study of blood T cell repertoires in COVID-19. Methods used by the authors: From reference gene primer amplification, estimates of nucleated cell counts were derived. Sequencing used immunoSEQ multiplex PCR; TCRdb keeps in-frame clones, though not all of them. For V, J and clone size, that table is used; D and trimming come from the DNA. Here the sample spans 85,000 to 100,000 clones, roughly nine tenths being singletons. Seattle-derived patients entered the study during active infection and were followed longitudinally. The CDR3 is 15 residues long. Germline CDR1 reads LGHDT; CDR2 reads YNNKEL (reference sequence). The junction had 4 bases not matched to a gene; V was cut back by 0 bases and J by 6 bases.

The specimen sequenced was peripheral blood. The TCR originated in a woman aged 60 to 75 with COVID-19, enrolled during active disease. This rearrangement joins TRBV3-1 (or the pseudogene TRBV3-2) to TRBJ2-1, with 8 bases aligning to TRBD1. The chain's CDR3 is CASSQDATGVNEQFF. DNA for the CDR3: TGTGCCAGCAGCCAAGACGCGACAGGGGTCAATGAGCAGTTCTTC.